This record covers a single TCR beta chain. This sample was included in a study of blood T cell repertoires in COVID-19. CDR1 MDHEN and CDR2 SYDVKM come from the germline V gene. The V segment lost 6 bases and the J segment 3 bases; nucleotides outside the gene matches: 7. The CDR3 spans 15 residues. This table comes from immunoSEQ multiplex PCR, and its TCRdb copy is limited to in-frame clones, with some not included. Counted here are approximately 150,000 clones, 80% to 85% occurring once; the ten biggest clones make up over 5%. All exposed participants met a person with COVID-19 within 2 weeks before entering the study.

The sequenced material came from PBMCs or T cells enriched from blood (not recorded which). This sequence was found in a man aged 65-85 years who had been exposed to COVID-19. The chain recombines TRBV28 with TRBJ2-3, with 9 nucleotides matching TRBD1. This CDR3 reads CASSIEGQGTDTQYF. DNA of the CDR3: TGTGCCAGCAGCATTGAGGGACAGGGAACAGATACGCAGTATTTT.